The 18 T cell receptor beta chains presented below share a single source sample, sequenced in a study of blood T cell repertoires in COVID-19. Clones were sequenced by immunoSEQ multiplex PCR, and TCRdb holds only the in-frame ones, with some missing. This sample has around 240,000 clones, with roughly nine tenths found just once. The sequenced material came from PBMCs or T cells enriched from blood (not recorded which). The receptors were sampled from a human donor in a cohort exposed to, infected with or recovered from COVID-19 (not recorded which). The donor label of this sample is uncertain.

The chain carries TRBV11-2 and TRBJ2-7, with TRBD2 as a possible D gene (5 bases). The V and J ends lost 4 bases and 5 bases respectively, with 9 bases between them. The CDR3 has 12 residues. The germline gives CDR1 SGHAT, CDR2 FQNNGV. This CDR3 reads CASSSEGNEQYF. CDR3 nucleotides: TGTGCCAGCAGCTCCGAGGGAAACGAGCAGTACTTC.

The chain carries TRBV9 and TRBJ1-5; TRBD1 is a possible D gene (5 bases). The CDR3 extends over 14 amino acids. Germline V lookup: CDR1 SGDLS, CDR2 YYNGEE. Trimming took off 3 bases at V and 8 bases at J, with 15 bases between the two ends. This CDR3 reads CASSAEDWGEPQHF. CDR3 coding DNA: TGTGCCAGCAGCGCCGAAGACTGGGGGGAGCCCCAGCATTTT.

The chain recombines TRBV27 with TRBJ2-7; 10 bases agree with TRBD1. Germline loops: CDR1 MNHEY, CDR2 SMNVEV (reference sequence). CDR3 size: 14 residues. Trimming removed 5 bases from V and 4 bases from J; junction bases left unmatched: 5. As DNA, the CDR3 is TGTGCCAGCAGTCGACAGGGGGCGGGTTACGAGCAGTACTTC. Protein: CASSRQGAGYEQYF.

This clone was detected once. CDR3 in amino acids: CASSQAGQGEWAEAFF. Written as DNA, the CDR3 is TGTGCCAGCAGCCAAGCCGGACAGGGCGAATGGGCTGAAGCTTTCTTT. The rearrangement joins TRBV4-2 to TRBJ1-1, with 8 bases that match TRBD1. The V gene's germline CDR1 is LGHNA and CDR2 YNFKEQ. There are 16 residues in the CDR3. V shed 1 base, J shed 6 bases, and the junction held 10 bases outside the gene matches.

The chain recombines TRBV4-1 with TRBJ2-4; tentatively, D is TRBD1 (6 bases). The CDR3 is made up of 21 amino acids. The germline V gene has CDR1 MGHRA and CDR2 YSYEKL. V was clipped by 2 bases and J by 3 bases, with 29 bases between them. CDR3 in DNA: TGCGCCAGCAGCCAACCAGACAGGCTAAGCGCCCCTCCAGGAGACAAAAACATTCAGTACTTC. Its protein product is CASSQPDRLSAPPGDKNIQYF.

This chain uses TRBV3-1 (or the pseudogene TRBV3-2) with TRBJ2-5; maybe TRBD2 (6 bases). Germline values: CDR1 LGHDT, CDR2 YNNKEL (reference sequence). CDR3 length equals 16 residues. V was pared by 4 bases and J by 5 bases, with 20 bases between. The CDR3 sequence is CASSPPVGRTGETQYF. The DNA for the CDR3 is TGTGCCAGCAGCCCACCGGTGGGGAGGACTGGGGAGACCCAGTACTTC.

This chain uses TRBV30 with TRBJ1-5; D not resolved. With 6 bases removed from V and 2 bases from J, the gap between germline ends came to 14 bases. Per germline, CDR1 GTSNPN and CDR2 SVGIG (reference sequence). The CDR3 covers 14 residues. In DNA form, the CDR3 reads TGTGCCTGTGACCGGGGTGGGGGCAATCAGCCCCAGCATTTT. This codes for CACDRGGGNQPQHF.

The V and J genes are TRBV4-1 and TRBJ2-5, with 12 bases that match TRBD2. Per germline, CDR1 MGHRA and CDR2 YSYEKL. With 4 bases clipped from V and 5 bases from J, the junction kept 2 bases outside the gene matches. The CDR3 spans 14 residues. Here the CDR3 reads CASSLTSGGETQYF. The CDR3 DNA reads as TGCGCCAGCAGCCTGACTAGCGGGGGTGAGACCCAGTACTTC.

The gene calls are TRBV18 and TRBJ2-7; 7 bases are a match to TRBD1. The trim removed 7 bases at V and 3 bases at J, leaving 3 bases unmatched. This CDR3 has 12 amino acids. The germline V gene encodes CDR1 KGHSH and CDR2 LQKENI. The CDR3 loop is CASFGQDYEQYF. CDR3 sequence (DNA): TGTGCCAGCTTTGGACAGGACTACGAGCAGTACTTC.

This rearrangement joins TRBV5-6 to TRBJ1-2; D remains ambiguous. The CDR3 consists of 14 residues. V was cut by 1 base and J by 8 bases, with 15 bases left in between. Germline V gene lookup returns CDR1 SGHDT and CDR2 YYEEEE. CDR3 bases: TGTGCCAGCAGCTTGAAAGACATGGCCTACGGCTACACCTTC. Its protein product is CASSLKDMAYGYTF.

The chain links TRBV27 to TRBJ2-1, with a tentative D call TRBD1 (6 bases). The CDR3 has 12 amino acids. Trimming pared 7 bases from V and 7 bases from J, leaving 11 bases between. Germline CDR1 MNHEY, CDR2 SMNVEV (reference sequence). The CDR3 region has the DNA TGTGCCAGCATGGGGGCCTGGAATGAGCAGTTCTTC. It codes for CASMGAWNEQFF.

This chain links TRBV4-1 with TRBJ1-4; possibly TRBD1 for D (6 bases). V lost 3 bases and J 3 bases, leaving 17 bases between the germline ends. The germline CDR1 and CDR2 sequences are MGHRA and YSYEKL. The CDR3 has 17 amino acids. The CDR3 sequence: CASSHPVTGLPNEKLFF. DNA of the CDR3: TGCGCCAGCAGCCATCCAGTGACAGGCCTTCCTAATGAAAAACTGTTTTTT.

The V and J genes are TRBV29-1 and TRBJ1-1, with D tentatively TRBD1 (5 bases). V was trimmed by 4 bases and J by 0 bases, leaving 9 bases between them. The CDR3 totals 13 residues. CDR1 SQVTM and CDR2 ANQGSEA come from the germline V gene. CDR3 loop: CSVGQRMNTEAFF. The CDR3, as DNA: TGCAGCGTTGGACAGCGCATGAACACTGAAGCTTTCTTT.

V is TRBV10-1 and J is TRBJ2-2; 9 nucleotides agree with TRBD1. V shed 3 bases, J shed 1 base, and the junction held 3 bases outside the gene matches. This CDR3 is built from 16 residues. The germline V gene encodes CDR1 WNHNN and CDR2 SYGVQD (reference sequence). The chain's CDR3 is CASSEQGQGNTGELFF. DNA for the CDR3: TGCGCCAGCAGTGAACAGGGACAGGGGAACACCGGGGAGCTGTTTTTT.

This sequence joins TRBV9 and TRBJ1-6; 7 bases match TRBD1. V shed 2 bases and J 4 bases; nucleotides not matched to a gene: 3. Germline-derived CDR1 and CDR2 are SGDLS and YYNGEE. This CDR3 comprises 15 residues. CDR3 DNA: TGTGCCAGCAGCGTGGGGACAGATTATAATTCACCCCTCCACTTT. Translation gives CASSVGTDYNSPLHF.

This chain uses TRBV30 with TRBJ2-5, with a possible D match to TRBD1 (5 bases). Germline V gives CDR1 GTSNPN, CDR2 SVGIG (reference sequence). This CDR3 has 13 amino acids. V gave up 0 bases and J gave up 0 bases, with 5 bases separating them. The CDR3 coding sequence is TGTGCCTGGAGTGTGGACAACCAAGAGACCCAGTACTTC. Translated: CAWSVDNQETQYF.

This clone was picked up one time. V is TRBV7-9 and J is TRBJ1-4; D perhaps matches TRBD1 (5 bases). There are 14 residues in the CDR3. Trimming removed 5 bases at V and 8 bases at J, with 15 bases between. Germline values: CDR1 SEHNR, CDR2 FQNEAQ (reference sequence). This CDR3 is CASSPNGRTEKLFF. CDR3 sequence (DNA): TGTGCCAGCAGCCCTAACGGGCGGACAGAAAAACTGTTTTTT.

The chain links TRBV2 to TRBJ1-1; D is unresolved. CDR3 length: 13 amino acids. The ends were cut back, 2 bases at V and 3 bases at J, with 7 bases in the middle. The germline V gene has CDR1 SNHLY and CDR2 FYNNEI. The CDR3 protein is CASSESGDTEAFF. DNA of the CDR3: TGTGCCAGCAGTGAATCCGGAGACACTGAAGCTTTCTTT. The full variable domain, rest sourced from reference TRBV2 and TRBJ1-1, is EPEVTQTPSHQVTQMGQEVILRCVPISNHLYFYWYRQILGQKVEFLVSFYNNEISEKSEIFDDQFSVERPDGSNFTLKIRSTKLEDSAMYFCASSESGDTEAFFGQGTRLTVV.